These T cell receptor beta chains were read from a single sample in a study of radiation and T cells in renal cell carcinoma. Profiling relied on immunoSEQ multiplex PCR, and the TCRdb table lists in-frame clones only, not all of them. Counted here are approximately 75,000 clones, 82% occurring once; the ten biggest clones make up approximately 6%. Sequenced here: blood, sampled from a patient whose treatment included radiotherapy and nephrectomy. The receptors originated from a man in his sixties with renal cell carcinoma. CDR3s include the opening cysteine and the closing phenylalanine or tryptophan. D genes are given only for firm matches. Clone sizes are given selectively: once, few, many, or a class where the clone is expanded.

D: .; V: TRBV6-5; size: .; length: 15; J: TRBJ2-5; DNA: TGTGCCAGCAGCATCGGGACACTGGAGGGGGAGACCCAGTACTTC; CDR3: CASSIGTLEGETQYF
D: TRBD1; V: TRBV6-5; size: .; length: 13; J: TRBJ2-3; DNA: TGTGCCAGCTCCGACAGGGGCACAGATACGCAGTATTTT; CDR3: CASSDRGTDTQYF
D: .; V: TRBV6-5; size: .; length: 15; J: TRBJ2-3; DNA: TGTGCCAGCAGTTACTTTGGTAGCGAGGTAGATACGCAGTATTTT; CDR3: CASSYFGSEVDTQYF
D: .; V: TRBV28; size: .; length: 14; J: TRBJ2-7; DNA: TGTGCCAGCAGTTCCCCCCAGGCACGCTACGAGCAGTACTTC; CDR3: CASSSPQARYEQYF
D: .; V: TRBV5-6; size: .; length: 16; J: TRBJ2-7; DNA: TGTGCCAGCAGCTTTAGGTGGGGGCAGGGCCCTGGAGAGCAGTACTTC; CDR3: CASSFRWGQGPGEQYF
D: .; V: TRBV6-1; size: .; length: 12; J: TRBJ2-7; DNA: TGTGCCAGCAGTTCCCTTAGCTACGAGCAGTACTTC; CDR3: CASSSLSYEQYF
D: .; V: TRBV4-3; size: .; length: 16; J: TRBJ2-3; DNA: TGCGCCAGCAGCCAAGACCTAGGGAGAAGCACAGATACGCAGTATTTT; CDR3: CASSQDLGRSTDTQYF
D: .; V: TRBV5-1; size: few; length: 15; J: TRBJ1-2; DNA: TGCGCCAGCAGCTTGGAGCGGGTACGTAACTATGGCTACACCTTC; CDR3: CASSLERVRNYGYTF
D: .; V: TRBV6-1; size: .; length: 14; J: TRBJ1-2; DNA: TGTGCCAGCAGTGGGTCGCGGGGGGCGTTTGGCTACACCTTC; CDR3: CASSGSRGAFGYTF
D: TRBD1; V: TRBV28; size: .; length: 15; J: TRBJ2-7; DNA: TGTGCCAGCAGTTCCCTACCGACAGGGGCCTACGAGCAGTACTTC; CDR3: CASSSLPTGAYEQYF
D: .; V: TRBV9; size: .; length: 15; J: TRBJ1-1; DNA: TGTGCCAGCAGCGTAGTTGTGGGGGGCGGAACTGAAGCTTTCTTT; CDR3: CASSVVVGGGTEAFF
D: TRBD2; V: TRBV7-2; size: once; length: 18; J: TRBJ2-7; DNA: TGTGCCAGCAGCGCTCGACTAGCGGGCCCCAGGAGCTCCTACGAGCAGTACTTC; CDR3: CASSARLAGPRSSYEQYF
D: TRBD1; V: TRBV12-5; size: .; length: 14; J: TRBJ2-5; DNA: TGTGCTAGTGGTCCCGGGACAGAGGAAGAGACCCAGTACTTC; CDR3: CASGPGTEEETQYF
D: .; V: TRBV5-1; size: .; length: 14; J: TRBJ2-3; DNA: TGCGCCAGCAGCTTGGATACTAGACCAGATACGCAGTATTTT; CDR3: CASSLDTRPDTQYF
D: .; V: TRBV6-5; size: .; length: 15; J: TRBJ1-2; DNA: TGTGCCAGCAGTTACTCGACCATAACTAACTATGGCTACACCTTC; CDR3: CASSYSTITNYGYTF
D: TRBD2; V: TRBV5-1; size: .; length: 16; J: TRBJ2-3; DNA: TGCGCCAGCAGCTTACAAAATCGGGAGGGCCTAGATACGCAGTATTTT; CDR3: CASSLQNREGLDTQYF
D: .; V: TRBV11-2; size: .; length: 15; J: TRBJ2-3; DNA: TGTGCCAGCAGCTTAATAGGTTCTAGCACAGATACGCAGTATTTT; CDR3: CASSLIGSSTDTQYF
D: TRBD1; V: TRBV10-1; size: .; length: 15; J: TRBJ2-3; DNA: TGCGCCAGCAGTGAGGCAGGGGGAGGCACAGATACGCAGTATTTT; CDR3: CASSEAGGGTDTQYF
D: .; V: TRBV15; size: .; length: 13; J: TRBJ2-7; DNA: TGTGCCACCAGCAGAGAAGGAGGAAACGAGCAGTACTTC; CDR3: CATSREGGNEQYF
D: TRBD1; V: TRBV6-5; size: .; length: 16; J: TRBJ2-7; DNA: TGTGCCAGCAGTTACTCCTTTTTGGACAGGGCCTACGAGCAGTACTTC; CDR3: CASSYSFLDRAYEQYF
D: TRBD2; V: TRBV28; size: .; length: 15; J: TRBJ2-5; DNA: TGTGCCAGCAGCCCTAGCGGGAGGGCTCTGGAGACCCAGTACTTC; CDR3: CASSPSGRALETQYF
D: TRBD1; V: TRBV19; size: once; length: 14; J: TRBJ2-4; DNA: TGTGCCAGTAGTATTGGACAGGGGGCGAACATTCAGTACTTC; CDR3: CASSIGQGANIQYF
D: .; V: TRBV5-1; size: .; length: 15; J: TRBJ2-7; DNA: TGCGCCAGCAGCCCCCAGCGGGTAACCTCCTACGAGCAGTACTTC; CDR3: CASSPQRVTSYEQYF
D: .; V: TRBV25-1; size: .; length: 11; J: TRBJ1-1; DNA: TGTGCCAGCAGTGAGGGGGTGCGGGCTTTCTTT; CDR3: CASSEGVRAFF
D: .; V: TRBV1; size: once; length: 16; J: TRBJ1-2; DNA: TGCACCAGCAGTGGTTCAAGTTTGCGAAAGACCTATGGCTACACCTTC; CDR3: CTSSGSSLRKTYGYTF
D: TRBD2; V: TRBV28; size: .; length: 16; J: TRBJ2-5; DNA: TGTGCCAGCAGTTCCCTAAGGCGGGAGGGCGAAGAGACCCAGTACTTC; CDR3: CASSSLRREGEETQYF
D: .; V: TRBV18; size: .; length: 12; J: TRBJ1-1; DNA: TGTGCCAGCTCACCAAAGGGAGGTGAAGCTTTCTTT; CDR3: CASSPKGGEAFF
D: .; V: TRBV14; size: .; length: 15; J: TRBJ2-1; DNA: TGTGCCAGCAGTCCCATTATCGGAGCCTACAATGAGCAGTTCTTC; CDR3: CASSPIIGAYNEQFF
D: .; V: TRBV29-1; size: few; length: 13; J: TRBJ1-4; DNA: TGCAGCGTTGTCTCCAGCCCTAATGAAAAACTGTTTTTT; CDR3: CSVVSSPNEKLFF
D: .; V: TRBV4-1; size: few; length: 15; J: TRBJ2-2; DNA: TGCGCCAGCAGCCAAGAGTGGATGAACACCGGGGAGCTGTTTTTT; CDR3: CASSQEWMNTGELFF
D: .; V: TRBV19; size: once; length: 15; J: TRBJ1-1; DNA: TGTGCCAGTAGTATGCAGGGGAGGGGGAAAACTGAAGCTTTCTTT; CDR3: CASSMQGRGKTEAFF
D: .; V: TRBV4-2; size: .; length: 14; J: TRBJ1-2; DNA: TGTGCCAGCAGCCAGCCAGGAAATCAGATTGGCTACACCTTC; CDR3: CASSQPGNQIGYTF
D: .; V: TRBV28; size: .; length: 11; J: TRBJ2-1; DNA: TGTGCCAGCAGTCCCTCCGATGAGCAGTTCTTC; CDR3: CASSPSDEQFF
D: .; V: TRBV13; size: .; length: 11; J: TRBJ2-5; DNA: TGTGCCAGCAGCCTGTGGGGGACCCAGTACTTC; CDR3: CASSLWGTQYF
D: .; V: TRBV30; size: .; length: 14; J: TRBJ1-2; DNA: TGTGCCTGGAGACGCAGGGAGGCCGACTATGGCTACACCTTC; CDR3: CAWRRREADYGYTF
D: TRBD1; V: TRBV27; size: .; length: 15; J: TRBJ2-7; DNA: TGTGCCAGCAGTTTATCGACAGGGTCAATGAACGAGCAGTACTTC; CDR3: CASSLSTGSMNEQYF
D: .; V: TRBV5-1; size: .; length: 17; J: TRBJ1-3; DNA: TGCGCCAGCAGCTTGGAGGGCAGGACGAGCTCTGGAAACACCATATATTTT; CDR3: CASSLEGRTSSGNTIYF
D: TRBD2; V: TRBV5-1; size: .; length: 17; J: TRBJ2-1; DNA: TGCGCCAGCAGCGACTCCGGGACTAGCGGGAGTAGGAATGAGCAGTTCTTC; CDR3: CASSDSGTSGSRNEQFF
D: .; V: TRBV14; size: few; length: 16; J: TRBJ2-1; DNA: TGTGCCAGCAGCCAAGAGTGGGGGAGGTCCTACAATGAGCAGTTCTTC; CDR3: CASSQEWGRSYNEQFF
D: TRBD1; V: TRBV7-9; size: .; length: 14; J: TRBJ2-5; DNA: TGTGCCAGCAGCCCCGACAGGGAGCGCGAGACCCAGTACTTC; CDR3: CASSPDRERETQYF
D: TRBD2; V: TRBV4-3; size: .; length: 15; J: TRBJ2-7; DNA: TGCGCCAGCAGCCAAGAGCGGGAGGTCTCCTACGAGCAGTACTTC; CDR3: CASSQEREVSYEQYF
D: TRBD1; V: TRBV15; size: .; length: 15; J: TRBJ2-5; DNA: TGTGCCACCAGCAGCGGGACAGCACTTCAAGAGACCCAGTACTTC; CDR3: CATSSGTALQETQYF
D: .; V: TRBV6-1; size: .; length: 13; J: TRBJ1-2; DNA: TGTGCCAGCAGTACAGGGTCGAGGAAGGGCTACACCTTC; CDR3: CASSTGSRKGYTF
D: TRBD2; V: TRBV28; size: .; length: 15; J: TRBJ2-7; DNA: TGTGCCAGCAGTGGTACTAGCGGGGGCCTCTACGAGCAGTACTTC; CDR3: CASSGTSGGLYEQYF
D: .; V: TRBV5-4; size: .; length: 15; J: TRBJ2-2; DNA: TGTGCCAGCAGCTTACCGGGTCCCCGAACCGGGGAGCTGTTTTTT; CDR3: CASSLPGPRTGELFF
D: TRBD1; V: TRBV28; size: .; length: 17; J: TRBJ1-2; DNA: TGTGCCAGCAGTTTAGGCCGCCGGGACAGGGAGTACTATGGCTACACCTTC; CDR3: CASSLGRRDREYYGYTF
D: .; V: TRBV4-1; size: .; length: 17; J: TRBJ2-1; DNA: TGCGCCAGCAGCCAAGGGATCTGGGGGGTTTCCTACAATGAGCAGTTCTTC; CDR3: CASSQGIWGVSYNEQFF
D: TRBD1; V: TRBV19; size: few; length: 13; J: TRBJ2-7; DNA: TGTGCCAGTAAACAACAGGGGACCTACGAGCAGTACTTC; CDR3: CASKQQGTYEQYF
D: .; V: TRBV30; size: once; length: 15; J: TRBJ2-1; DNA: TGTGCCTGGAGTGTACTGTCCAGGGACTACAATGAGCAGTTCTTC; CDR3: CAWSVLSRDYNEQFF
D: TRBD1; V: TRBV6-4; size: .; length: 14; J: TRBJ2-7; DNA: TGTGCCAGCAGTCCGGGACAGGGGTCTAACGAGCAGTACTTC; CDR3: CASSPGQGSNEQYF
D: .; V: TRBV27; size: .; length: 13; J: TRBJ2-1; DNA: TGTGCCAGCGGCACTCGGGGCTACAATGAGCAGTTCTTC; CDR3: CASGTRGYNEQFF
D: TRBD1; V: TRBV10-2; size: .; length: 18; J: TRBJ1-5; DNA: TGCGCCAGCAGTGAGTCGCCGGGACAGGGAAAAGCGAGATGGCCCCAGCATTTT; CDR3: CASSESPGQGKARWPQHF
D: .; V: TRBV10-1; size: .; length: 11; J: TRBJ2-2; DNA: TGCGCCAGCAGTGACTCCGGGGAGCTGTTTTTT; CDR3: CASSDSGELFF
D: .; V: TRBV6-5; size: .; length: 15; J: TRBJ2-4; DNA: TGTGCCAGCAGCTTGAATCGGATAGCCAAAAACATTCAGTACTTC; CDR3: CASSLNRIAKNIQYF
D: TRBD1; V: TRBV19; size: .; length: 14; J: TRBJ2-5; DNA: TGTGCCAGTAGTCCGACGACAGGGGGAGAGACCCAGTACTTC; CDR3: CASSPTTGGETQYF
D: .; V: TRBV5-4; size: .; length: 13; J: TRBJ2-3; DNA: TGTGCCAGCAGCTCTCCAGGTGTCGGTACGCAGTATTTT; CDR3: CASSSPGVGTQYF
D: TRBD1; V: TRBV19; size: .; length: 16; J: TRBJ1-5; DNA: TGTGCCAGTAGACCGGACAGGGGGCGGAGAGGTCAGCCCCAGCATTTT; CDR3: CASRPDRGRRGQPQHF
D: TRBD2; V: TRBV5-1; size: .; length: 17; J: TRBJ2-3; DNA: TGCGCCAGCAGCCGTAGGCTAGCGGGACTTGGGACAGATACGCAGTATTTT; CDR3: CASSRRLAGLGTDTQYF